The clone carrying this T cell receptor beta chain turned up a few times. What it binds is unknown. This entry comes from a study of vaccination effects on CD4 cells after COVID-19. Notes on the study in general: Small numbers of convalescent patients limited the study. It also lacked early post-infection timepoints.

Measured with immunoSEQ multiplex PCR; TCRdb has only the in-frame clones, and not every one. This table holds about 60,000 clones, roughly 81% found once. Sequencing was preceded by expansion of antigen-specific CD4+ T cells with viral peptide pools in the ViraFEST assay. The culture ran for roughly ten days before CD4+ T cells were isolated. With 5 bases clipped from V and 4 bases from J, the junction kept 9 bases outside the gene matches. Germline V gene lookup returns CDR1 LNHDA and CDR2 SQIVND (reference sequence). The CDR3 totals 15 residues. V usage is TRBV19 and J usage is TRBJ1-1; the match to TRBD1 covers 8 bases. The source material was CD4+ T cells from PBMCs cultured with HCoV-229E spike peptides, sampled before COVID-19 vaccination. The origin of this receptor is a human donor who received a COVID-19 vaccine. The CDR3 DNA follows: TGTGCCAGTAGTTTTACTCTTACAGGGGGCACTGAAGCTTTCTTT. Residues: CASSFTLTGGTEAFF.